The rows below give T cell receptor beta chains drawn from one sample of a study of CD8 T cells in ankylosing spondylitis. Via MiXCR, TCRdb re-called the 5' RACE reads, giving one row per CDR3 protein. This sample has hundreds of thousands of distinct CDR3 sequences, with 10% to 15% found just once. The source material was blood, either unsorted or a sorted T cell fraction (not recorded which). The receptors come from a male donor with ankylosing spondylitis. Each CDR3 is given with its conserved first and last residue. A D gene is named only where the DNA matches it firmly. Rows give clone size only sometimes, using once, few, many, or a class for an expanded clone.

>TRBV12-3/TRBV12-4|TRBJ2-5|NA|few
TGTGCCAGCAGTAAGAACGGGGTGTACCAAGAGACCCAGTACTTC
CASSKNGVYQETQYF
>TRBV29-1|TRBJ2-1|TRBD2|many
TGCAGCGAGACTAGCGGGGGGTGGGACAATGAGCAGTTCTTC
CSETSGGWDNEQFF
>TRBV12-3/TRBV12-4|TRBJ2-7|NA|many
TGTGCCAGCACCCGGGCGGGCTACGAGCAGTACTTC
CASTRAGYEQYF
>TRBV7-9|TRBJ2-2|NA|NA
TGTGCCACCAGCTCTCGTAGGGGCAACGGGGAGCTGTTTTTT
CATSSRRGNGELFF
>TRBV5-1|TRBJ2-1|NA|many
TGCGCCAGCAGCTTGGTGAGGCTAGAAATTTCCTACAATGAGCAGTTCTTC
CASSLVRLEISYNEQFF
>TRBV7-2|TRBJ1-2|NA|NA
TGTGCCAGCGTCCGACGGGGGCAATACTATGGCTACACCTTC
CASVRRGQYYGYTF
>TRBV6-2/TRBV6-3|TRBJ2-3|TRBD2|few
TGTGCCAGCGACGCGGCTAGCGGGAGAGGAGATACGCAGTATTTT
CASDAASGRGDTQYF
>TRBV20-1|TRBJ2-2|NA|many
TGCAGTGCTAGAGAAAATAGGGTGTTGACCGGGGAGCTGTTTTTT
CSARENRVLTGELFF
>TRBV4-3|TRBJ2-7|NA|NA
TGCGCCAGCAGCCAAGATGTGGGCAGGGGTGCCTACGAGCAGTACTTC
CASSQDVGRGAYEQYF
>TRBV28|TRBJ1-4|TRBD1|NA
TGTGCCAGCAGTAGTCCCAGGGGGTATGGGGATGAAAAACTGTTTTTT
CASSSPRGYGDEKLFF
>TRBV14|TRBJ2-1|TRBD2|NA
TGTGCCAGCAGCCATACCCTGGGGGGGACCTTCCTCGAGCAGTTCTTC
CASSHTLGGTFLEQFF
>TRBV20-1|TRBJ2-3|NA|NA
TGCAGTTCGAGGGCAGGGAGTCGGGGAGATACGCAGTATTTT
CSSRAGSRGDTQYF
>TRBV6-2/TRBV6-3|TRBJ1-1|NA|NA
TGTGCCAGCAGGCCCTTAGGGGGTCGAGTCGCTGAAGCTTTCTTT
CASRPLGGRVAEAFF
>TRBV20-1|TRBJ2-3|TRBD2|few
TGCAGTGCTAGAGTTCTAGCGGAAAGCACAGATACGCAGTATTTT
CSARVLAESTDTQYF
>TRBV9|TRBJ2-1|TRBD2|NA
TGTGCCAGCAGCATTACTAGCGGGAGATTATACAATGAGCAGTTCTTC
CASSITSGRLYNEQFF
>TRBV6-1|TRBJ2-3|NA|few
TGTGCCAGCATTCCGACTGGCCTCGGGGATACGCAGTATTTT
CASIPTGLGDTQYF
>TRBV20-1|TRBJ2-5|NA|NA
TGCAGTGCTAGCTTCGGGGCCTTAGAGACCCAGTACTTC
CSASFGALETQYF
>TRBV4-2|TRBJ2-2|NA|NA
TGTGCCAGCAGCCAAGTTGCGATTACGAACACCGGGGAGCTGTTTTTT
CASSQVAITNTGELFF
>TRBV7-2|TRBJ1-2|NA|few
TGTGCCAGCAGCTCACCCGACTCTTTACCCAACTATGGCTACACCTTC
CASSSPDSLPNYGYTF
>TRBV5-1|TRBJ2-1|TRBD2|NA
TGCGCCAGCAGCTTGAGGGCGGGAGTGGAGCAGTTCTTC
CASSLRAGVEQFF
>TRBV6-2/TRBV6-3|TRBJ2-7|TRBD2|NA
TGTGCCAGCAGTCTCTTCGGCGGGAGTGGTTCCTACGAGCAGTACTTC
CASSLFGGSGSYEQYF
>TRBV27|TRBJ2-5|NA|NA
TGTGCCAGCAGTCTCGGACAGATACCTCAAGAGACCCAGTACTTC
CASSLGQIPQETQYF
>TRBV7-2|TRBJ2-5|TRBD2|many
TGTGCCAGCAGCTTCACGGGACTAGCGGGGGAGACCCAGTACTTC
CASSFTGLAGETQYF
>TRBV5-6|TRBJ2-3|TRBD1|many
TGTGCCAGCAGCTACAGGGGTACGCAGTATTTT
CASSYRGTQYF
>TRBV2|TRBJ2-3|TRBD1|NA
TGTGCCAGCAGCCCCGGGACAGCAATAGATACGCAGTATTTT
CASSPGTAIDTQYF
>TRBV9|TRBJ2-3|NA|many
TGTGCCAGCAGCGTTAGCACAGATACGCAGTATTTT
CASSVSTDTQYF
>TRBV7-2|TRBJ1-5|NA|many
TGTGCCAGCAGCTTAGAAGGTCTGTCGAATCAGCCCCAGCATTTT
CASSLEGLSNQPQHF
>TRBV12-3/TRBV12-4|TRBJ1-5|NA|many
TGTGCCAGCACTCCCGGGGCCTCAACGTCGCCCCAGCATTTT
CASTPGASTSPQHF
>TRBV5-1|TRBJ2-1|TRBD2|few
TGCGCCAGCAGCTTCCGGAGCGGGGGGGCCACCAATGAGCAGTTCTTC
CASSFRSGGATNEQFF
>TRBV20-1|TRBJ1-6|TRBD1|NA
TGCAGTGCTAGAGGACAGGGGCCAAATTCACCCCTCCACTTT
CSARGQGPNSPLHF
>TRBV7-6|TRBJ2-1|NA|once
TGTGCCAGCAGCTTAAACAGGCATCGGGATGAGCAGTTCTTC
CASSLNRHRDEQFF
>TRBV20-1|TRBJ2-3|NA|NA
TGCAGTGCTGTAGGTGGAGTGGGCATAGATACGCAGTATTTT
CSAVGGVGIDTQYF
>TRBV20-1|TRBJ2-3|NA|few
TGCAGTATCGTCCGAGCCACAGATACGCAGTATTTT
CSIVRATDTQYF
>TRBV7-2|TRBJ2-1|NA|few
TGTGCCAGCAGCCTACCTGGGACTGCGTACGGGGATGAGCAGTTCTTC
CASSLPGTAYGDEQFF
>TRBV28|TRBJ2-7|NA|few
TGTGCCAGCAGTTCATGGCCGATACAACCCTACGAGCAGTACTTC
CASSSWPIQPYEQYF
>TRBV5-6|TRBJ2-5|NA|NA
TGTGCCAGCAGCCACCTGGGACGCCAGCAAGAGACCCAGTACTTC
CASSHLGRQQETQYF
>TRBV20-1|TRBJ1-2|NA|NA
TGCAGTGCTTCCCTGGGGGGAAACTATGGCTACACCTTC
CSASLGGNYGYTF
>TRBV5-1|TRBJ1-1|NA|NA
TGCGCCAGCAGCACAGAAAGACAAGCGGCTGAAGCTTTCTTT
CASSTERQAAEAFF
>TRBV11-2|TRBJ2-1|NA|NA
TGTGCCAGCAGCTTAGGAGCGGGTTACTACAATGAGCAGTTCTTC
CASSLGAGYYNEQFF
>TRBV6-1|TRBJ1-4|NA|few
TGTGCCAGCAGACCGACTCAGGGTCGAGCTAATGAAAAACTGTTTTTT
CASRPTQGRANEKLFF
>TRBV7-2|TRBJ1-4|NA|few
TGTGCCAGCAGCTCCTTAGTGAGCACCAAACTGTTTTTT
CASSSLVSTKLFF
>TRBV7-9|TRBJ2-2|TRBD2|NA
TGTGCCAGCTCCAGGAGAGCGGGAGGGTGGACCGGGGAGCTGTTTTTT
CASSRRAGGWTGELFF
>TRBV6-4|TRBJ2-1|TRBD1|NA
TGTGCCAGCAGTGACTCCTTCAGGGGGTTTTCCTACAATGAGCAGTTCTTC
CASSDSFRGFSYNEQFF
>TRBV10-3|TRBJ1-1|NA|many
TGTGCCATCAGTGCCCGGGAAACTGAAGCTTTCTTT
CAISARETEAFF
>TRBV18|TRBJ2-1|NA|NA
TGTGCCAGCTCACCGGACGGAAACAATGAGCAGTTCTTC
CASSPDGNNEQFF
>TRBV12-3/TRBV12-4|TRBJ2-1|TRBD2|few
TGTGCCAGCACTCCCTCCCTGGGGACTAGCGGCAATGAGCAGTTCTTC
CASTPSLGTSGNEQFF
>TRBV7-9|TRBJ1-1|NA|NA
TGTGCCAGCAGCTTAGTTCAGGTTACGGGAGCTTTCTTT
CASSLVQVTGAFF
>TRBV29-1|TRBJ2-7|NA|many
TGCAGCGTCGCCGCACAGGGTTACGAGCAGTACTTC
CSVAAQGYEQYF
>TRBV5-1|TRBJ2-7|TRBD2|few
TGCGCCAGCAGCTTAAGTAGCGGGAGGGCCGGTGAGCAGTACTTC
CASSLSSGRAGEQYF
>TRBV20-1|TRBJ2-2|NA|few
TGCAGTGCGTCAGGGCACGGGGAGCTGTTTTTT
CSASGHGELFF
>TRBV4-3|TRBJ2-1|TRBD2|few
TGCGCCAGCAGCCTTCCGGGACTAGCGCCTCATGAGCAGTTCTTC
CASSLPGLAPHEQFF
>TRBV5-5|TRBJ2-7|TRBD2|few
TGTGCCAGCAGCTTGCTAACTAGCGGGGGCTACGAGCAGTACTTC
CASSLLTSGGYEQYF
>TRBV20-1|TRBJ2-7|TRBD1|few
TGCAGTGCTAACCGTGGGACAGGTCCCTACGAGCAGTACTTC
CSANRGTGPYEQYF
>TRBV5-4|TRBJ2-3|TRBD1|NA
TGTGCCAGCAGCTTAGGACAGGCCAGAAGCACAGATACGCAGTATTTT
CASSLGQARSTDTQYF
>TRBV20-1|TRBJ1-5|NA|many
TGCAGTGCTAGAGATATGGGGCTCCGGTTCGGTCAGCCCCAGCATTTT
CSARDMGLRFGQPQHF